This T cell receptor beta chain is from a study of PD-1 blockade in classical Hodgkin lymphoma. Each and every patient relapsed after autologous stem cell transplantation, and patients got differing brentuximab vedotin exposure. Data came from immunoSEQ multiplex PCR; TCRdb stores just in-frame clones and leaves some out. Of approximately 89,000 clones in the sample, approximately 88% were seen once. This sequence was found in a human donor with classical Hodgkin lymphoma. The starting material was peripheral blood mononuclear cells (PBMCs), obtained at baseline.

CDR3 sequence reads: CASSQEVGPLHF. CDR3 bases: TGTGCCAGCAGCCAAGAGGTGGGTCCCCTCCACTTT. The chain is built from TRBV14 and TRBJ1-6; D is undetermined. CDR1 is SGHDN, CDR2 FVKESK, per germline. The germline V and J ends were trimmed by 0 bases and 13 bases, with 7 bases remaining between them. The CDR3 has 12 amino acids. Supplemented by reference TRBV14 and TRBJ1-6, the full variable domain reads EAGVTQFPSHSVIEKGQTVTLRCDPISGHDNLYWYRRVMGKEIKFLLHFVKESKQDESGMPNNRFLAERTGGTYSTLKVQPAELEDSGVYFCASSQEVGPLHFGNGTRLTVT.